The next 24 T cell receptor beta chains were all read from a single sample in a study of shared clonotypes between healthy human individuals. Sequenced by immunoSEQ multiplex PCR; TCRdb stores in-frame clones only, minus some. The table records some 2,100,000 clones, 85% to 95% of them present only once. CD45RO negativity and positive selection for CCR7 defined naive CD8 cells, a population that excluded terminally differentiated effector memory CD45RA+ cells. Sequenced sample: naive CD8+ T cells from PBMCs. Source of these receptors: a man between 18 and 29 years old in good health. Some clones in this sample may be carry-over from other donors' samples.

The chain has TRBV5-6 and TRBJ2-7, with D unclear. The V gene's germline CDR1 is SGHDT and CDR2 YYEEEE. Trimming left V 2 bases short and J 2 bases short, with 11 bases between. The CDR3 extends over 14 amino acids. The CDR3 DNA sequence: TGTGCCAGCAGCTTCTCGTCGAAAGCCTACGAGCAGTACTTC. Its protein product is CASSFSSKAYEQYF.

For the CDR3, the DNA is TGTGCCAGTAGTATTGAAAGAGAGTCCGCCTACGAGCAGTACTTC. Protein: CASSIERESAYEQYF. This sequence joins TRBV19 and TRBJ2-7; D uncertain. V lost 3 bases and J lost 2, with 14 bases in between. CDR3 length: 15 residues. In germline, CDR1 is LNHDA, CDR2 SQIVND (reference sequence).

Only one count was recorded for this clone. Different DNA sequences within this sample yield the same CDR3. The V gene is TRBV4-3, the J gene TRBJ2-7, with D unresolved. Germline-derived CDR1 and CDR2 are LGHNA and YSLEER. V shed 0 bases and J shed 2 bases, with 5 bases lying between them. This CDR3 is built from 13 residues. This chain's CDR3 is CASSQDRTYEQYF. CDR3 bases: TGCGCCAGCAGCCAAGATCGGACCTACGAGCAGTACTTC.

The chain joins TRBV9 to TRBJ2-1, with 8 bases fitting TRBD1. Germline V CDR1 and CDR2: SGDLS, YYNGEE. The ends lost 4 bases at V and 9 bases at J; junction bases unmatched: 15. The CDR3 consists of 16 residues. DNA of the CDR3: TGTGCCAGCAGCCCAGGACAGGGCATCACCGGGAGTGAGCAGTTCTTC. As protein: CASSPGQGITGSEQFF.

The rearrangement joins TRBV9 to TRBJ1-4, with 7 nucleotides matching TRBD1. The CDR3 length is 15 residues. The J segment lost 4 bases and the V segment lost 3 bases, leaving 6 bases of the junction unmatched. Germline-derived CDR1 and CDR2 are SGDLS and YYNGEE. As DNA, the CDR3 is TGTGCCAGCAGCGCCGCCGGGACAGTTAATGAAAAACTGTTTTTT. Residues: CASSAAGTVNEKLFF.

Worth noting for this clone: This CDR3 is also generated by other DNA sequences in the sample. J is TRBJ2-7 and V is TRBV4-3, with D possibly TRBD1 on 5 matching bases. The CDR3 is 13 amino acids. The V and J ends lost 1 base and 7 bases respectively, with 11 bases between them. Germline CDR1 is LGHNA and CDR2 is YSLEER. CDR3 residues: CASSQGRGWEQYF. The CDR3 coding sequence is TGCGCCAGCAGCCAAGGAAGGGGTTGGGAGCAGTACTTC.

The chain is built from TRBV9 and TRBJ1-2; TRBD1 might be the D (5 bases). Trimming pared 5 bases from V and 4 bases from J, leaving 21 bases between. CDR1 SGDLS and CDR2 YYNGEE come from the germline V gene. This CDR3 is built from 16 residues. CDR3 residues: CASSVFSTPGTYGYTF. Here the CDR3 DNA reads TGTGCCAGCAGTGTATTTTCCACCCCAGGGACCTATGGCTACACCTTC.

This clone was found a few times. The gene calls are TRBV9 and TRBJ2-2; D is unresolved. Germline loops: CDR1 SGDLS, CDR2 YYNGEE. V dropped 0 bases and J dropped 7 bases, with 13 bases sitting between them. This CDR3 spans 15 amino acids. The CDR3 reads CASSVVATTIGELFF. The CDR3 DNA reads TGTGCCAGCAGCGTAGTCGCCACGACCATCGGGGAGCTGTTTTTT.

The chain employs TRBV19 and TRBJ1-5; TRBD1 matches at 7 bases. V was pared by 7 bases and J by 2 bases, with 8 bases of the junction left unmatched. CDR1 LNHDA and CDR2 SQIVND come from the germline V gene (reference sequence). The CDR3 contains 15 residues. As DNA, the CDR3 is TGTGCCAGTAACACAGGGGATCTGGGCAATCAGCCCCAGCATTTT. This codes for CASNTGDLGNQPQHF.

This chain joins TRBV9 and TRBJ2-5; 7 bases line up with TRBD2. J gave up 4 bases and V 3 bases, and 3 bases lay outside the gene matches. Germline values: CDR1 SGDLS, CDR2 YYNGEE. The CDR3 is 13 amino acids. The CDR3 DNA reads TGTGCCAGCAGCGGCGGGAGTCGAGAGACCCAGTACTTC. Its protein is CASSGGSRETQYF. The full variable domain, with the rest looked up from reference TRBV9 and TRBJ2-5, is DSGVTQTPKHLITATGQRVTLRCSPRSGDLSVYWYQQSLDQGLQFLIQYYNGEERAKGNILERFSAQQFPDLHSELNLSSLELGDSALYFCASSGGSRETQYFGPGTRLLVL.

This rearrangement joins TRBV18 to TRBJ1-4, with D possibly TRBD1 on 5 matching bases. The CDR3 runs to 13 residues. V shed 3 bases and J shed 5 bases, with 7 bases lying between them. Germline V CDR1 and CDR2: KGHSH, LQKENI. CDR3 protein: CASSPWGNEKLFF. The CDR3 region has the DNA TGTGCCAGCTCACCGTGGGGGAATGAAAAACTGTTTTTT.

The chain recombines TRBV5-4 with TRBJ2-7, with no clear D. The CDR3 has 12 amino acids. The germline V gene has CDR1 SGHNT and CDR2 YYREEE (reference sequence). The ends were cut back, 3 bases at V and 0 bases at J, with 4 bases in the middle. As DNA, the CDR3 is TGTGCCAGCAGCTCGCCCTCCTACGAGCAGTACTTC. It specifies CASSSPSYEQYF. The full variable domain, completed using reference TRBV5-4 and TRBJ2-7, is ETGVTQSPTHLIKTRGQQVTLRCSSQSGHNTVSWYQQALGQGPQFIFQYYREEENGRGNFPPRFSGLQFPNYSSELNVNALELDDSALYLCASSSPSYEQYFGPGTRLTVT.

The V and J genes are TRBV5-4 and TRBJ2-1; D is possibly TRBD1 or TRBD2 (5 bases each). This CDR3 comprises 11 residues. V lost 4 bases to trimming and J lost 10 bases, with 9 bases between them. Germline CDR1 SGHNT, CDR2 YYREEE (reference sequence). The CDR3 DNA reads TGTGCCAGCAGCATGGGACGGGAGCAGTTCTTC. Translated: CASSMGREQFF. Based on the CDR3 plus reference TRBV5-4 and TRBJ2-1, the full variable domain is ETGVTQSPTHLIKTRGQQVTLRCSSQSGHNTVSWYQQALGQGPQFIFQYYREEENGRGNFPPRFSGLQFPNYSSELNVNALELDDSALYLCASSMGREQFFGPGTRLTVL.

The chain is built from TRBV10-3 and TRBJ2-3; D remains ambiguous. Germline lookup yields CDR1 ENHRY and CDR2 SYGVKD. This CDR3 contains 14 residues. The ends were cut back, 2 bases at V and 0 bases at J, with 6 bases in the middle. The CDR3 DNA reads TGTGCCATCAGTGAGGTCACAAGCACAGATACGCAGTATTTT. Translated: CAISEVTSTDTQYF.

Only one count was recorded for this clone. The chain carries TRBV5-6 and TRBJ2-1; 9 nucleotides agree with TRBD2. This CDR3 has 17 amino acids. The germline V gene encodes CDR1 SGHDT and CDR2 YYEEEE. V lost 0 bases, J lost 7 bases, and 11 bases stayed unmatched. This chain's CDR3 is CASSLEIAGVRFNEQFF. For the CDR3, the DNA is TGTGCCAGCAGCTTGGAAATAGCGGGAGTAAGGTTTAATGAGCAGTTCTTC.

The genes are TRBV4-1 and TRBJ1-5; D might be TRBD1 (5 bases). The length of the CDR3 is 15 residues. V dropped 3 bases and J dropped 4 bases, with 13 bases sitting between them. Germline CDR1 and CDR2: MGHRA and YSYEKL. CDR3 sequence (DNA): TGCGCCAGCAGCCATCCAGGGTTGGTGAATCAGCCCCAGCATTTT. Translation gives CASSHPGLVNQPQHF.

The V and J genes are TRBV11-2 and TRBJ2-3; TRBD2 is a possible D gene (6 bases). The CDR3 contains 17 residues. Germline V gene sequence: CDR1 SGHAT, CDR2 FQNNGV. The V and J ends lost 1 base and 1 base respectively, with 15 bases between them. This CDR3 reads CASSLGIGGKGTDTQYF. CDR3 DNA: TGTGCCAGCAGCTTAGGGATCGGGGGAAAGGGCACAGATACGCAGTATTTT.

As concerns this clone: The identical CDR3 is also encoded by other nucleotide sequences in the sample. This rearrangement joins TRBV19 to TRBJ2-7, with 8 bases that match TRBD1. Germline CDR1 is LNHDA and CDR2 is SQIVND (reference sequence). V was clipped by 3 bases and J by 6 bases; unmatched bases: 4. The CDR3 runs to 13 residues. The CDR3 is CASSIGQGSEQYF. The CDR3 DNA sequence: TGTGCCAGTAGTATTGGACAGGGTAGCGAGCAGTACTTC.

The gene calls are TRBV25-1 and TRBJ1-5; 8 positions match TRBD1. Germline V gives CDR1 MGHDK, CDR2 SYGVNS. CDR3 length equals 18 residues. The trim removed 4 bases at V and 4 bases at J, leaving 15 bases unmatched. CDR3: CASSGPGTGLVGNQPQHF. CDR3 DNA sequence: TGTGCCAGCAGTGGGCCCGGGACAGGACTAGTGGGTAATCAGCCCCAGCATTTT.

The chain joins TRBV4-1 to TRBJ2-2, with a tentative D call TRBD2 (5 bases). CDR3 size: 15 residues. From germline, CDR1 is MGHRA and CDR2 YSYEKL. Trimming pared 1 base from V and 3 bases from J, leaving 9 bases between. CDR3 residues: CASSQVVGDTGELFF. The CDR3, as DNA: TGCGCCAGCAGCCAAGTTGTGGGAGACACCGGGGAGCTGTTTTTT.

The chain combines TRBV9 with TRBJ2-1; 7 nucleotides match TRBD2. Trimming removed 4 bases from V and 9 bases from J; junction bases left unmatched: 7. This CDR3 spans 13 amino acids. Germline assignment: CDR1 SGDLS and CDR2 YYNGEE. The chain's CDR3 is CASSLGGSSEQFF. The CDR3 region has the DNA TGTGCCAGCAGCCTGGGCGGGAGCTCTGAGCAGTTCTTC.

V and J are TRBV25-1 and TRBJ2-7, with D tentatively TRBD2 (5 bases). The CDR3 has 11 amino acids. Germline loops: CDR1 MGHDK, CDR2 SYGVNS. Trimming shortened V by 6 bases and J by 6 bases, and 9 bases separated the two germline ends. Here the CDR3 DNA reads TGTGCCAGCAGGGTTGGAGGCGAGCAGTACTTC. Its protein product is CASRVGGEQYF.

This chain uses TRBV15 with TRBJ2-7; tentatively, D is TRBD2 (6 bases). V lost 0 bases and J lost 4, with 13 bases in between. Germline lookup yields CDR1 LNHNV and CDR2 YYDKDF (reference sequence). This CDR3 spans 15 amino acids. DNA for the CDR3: TGTGCCACCAGCAGAGAGGGATGGGAGGAGTACGAGCAGTACTTC. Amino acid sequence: CATSREGWEEYEQYF. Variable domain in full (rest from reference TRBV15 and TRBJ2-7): DAMVIQNPRYQVTQFGKPVTLSCSQTLNHNVMYWYQQKSSQAPKLLFHYYDKDFNNEADTPDNFQSRRPNTSFCFLDIRSPGLGDTAMYLCATSREGWEEYEQYFGPGTRLTVT.

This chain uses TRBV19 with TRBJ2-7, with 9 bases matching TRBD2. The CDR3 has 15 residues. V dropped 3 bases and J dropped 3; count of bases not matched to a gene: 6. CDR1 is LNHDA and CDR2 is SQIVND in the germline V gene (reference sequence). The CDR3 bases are TGTGCCAGTAGTATTGGCGGGAGGGCCTTCTACGAGCAGTACTTC. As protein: CASSIGGRAFYEQYF. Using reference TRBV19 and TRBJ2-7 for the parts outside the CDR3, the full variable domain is DGGITQSPKYLFRKEGQNVTLSCEQNLNHDAMYWYRQDPGQGLRLIYYSQIVNDFQKGDIAEGYSVSREKKESFPLTVTSAQKNPTAFYLCASSIGGRAFYEQYFGPGTRLTVT.